The 14 T cell receptor beta chains below come from one sample, sequenced in a study of cytomegalovirus exposure and HLA in healthy donors (dated by TCRdb to 2016 to 2017). The method behind the library was the immunoSEQ multiplex PCR assay. For the multiplex PCR, a mixture combining 60 forward primers for TCR Vbeta segments and 13 reverse primers for TCR Jbeta segments was used. TCRdb's version of the immuneACCESS table is confined to in-frame rearrangements and falls short of the full clone set. An unresolved V gene accounts for under half of the shortfall where checked; the remainder is of unknown origin. In this sample's table one finds around 210,000 clones. Under 1% of the sample lies in the top ten. Sequencing input: PBMCs. The receptors shown here come from a woman in her twenties or thirties in good health and CMV-seropositive.

The chain combines TRBV19 with TRBJ2-7, with D perhaps TRBD1 (6 bases). This CDR3 comprises 13 residues. Per the germline V gene, CDR1 is LNHDA and CDR2 is SQIVND (reference sequence). The ends were cut back, 5 bases at V and 2 bases at J, with 10 bases in the middle. CDR3 protein: CASSVQGPYEQYF. The CDR3 coding sequence is TGTGCCAGTAGTGTTCAGGGGCCCTACGAGCAGTACTTC.

J is TRBJ2-7 and V is TRBV19; D is ambiguous. Germline CDR1 is LNHDA and CDR2 is SQIVND (reference sequence). The germline V and J ends were trimmed by 7 bases and 2 bases, with 21 bases remaining between them. The CDR3 loop spans 16 amino acids. The CDR3 region has the DNA TGTGCCAGTACCCCGTTTATTTCGGAGAACCCCTACGAGCAGTACTTC. Amino acids: CASTPFISENPYEQYF.

The chain has TRBV18 and TRBJ1-1, with 8 nucleotides matching TRBD1. V was clipped by 2 bases and J by 0 bases; unmatched bases: 5. The CDR3 consists of 16 residues. CDR1 and CDR2 (germline): KGHSH, LQKENI. The DNA for the CDR3 is TGTGCCAGCTCACCATTCGGACAGGGACTGAACACTGAAGCTTTCTTT. This gives the protein CASSPFGQGLNTEAFF.

The chain uses TRBV2 and TRBJ1-1; D is unresolved. The CDR3 has 15 amino acids. V was pared by 7 bases and J by 4 bases, with 19 bases between. Germline V CDR1 and CDR2: SNHLY, FYNNEI. This chain's CDR3 is CASIPSLAGVTEAFF. CDR3 nucleotide sequence: TGTGCCAGCATTCCGAGCCTGGCCGGAGTCACTGAAGCTTTCTTT.

V and J are TRBV11-2 and TRBJ2-3, with 10 bases matching TRBD2. V gave up 5 bases and J gave up 4 bases; unmatched junction bases: 6. Germline V gene data show CDR1 as SGHAT and CDR2 as FQNNGV. This CDR3 is built from 15 residues. This chain's CDR3 is CASSLLAGLPDTQYF. DNA for the CDR3: TGTGCCAGCAGCCTACTAGCGGGGCTCCCAGATACGCAGTATTTT.

The V and J genes are TRBV5-1 and TRBJ1-4, with a tentative D call TRBD1 (5 bases). The CDR3 is made up of 15 amino acids. The V gene's germline CDR1 is SGHRS and CDR2 YFSETQ. Trimming removed 4 bases at V and 0 bases at J, with 10 bases between. CDR3 residues: CASSGALATNEKLFF. The CDR3 DNA follows: TGCGCCAGCAGCGGGGCCTTAGCAACTAATGAAAAACTGTTTTTT.

V is TRBV28 and J is TRBJ1-2; 8 bases are shared with TRBD1. Germline V lookup: CDR1 MDHEN, CDR2 SYDVKM. After removal of 6 bases from V and 6 bases from J, the junction contained 6 bases not matched to a gene. CDR3 size: 13 residues. In nucleotides, the CDR3 is TGTGCCAGCAGCACGGGACAGGAGAATGGCTACACCTTC. This encodes CASSTGQENGYTF.

The V gene is TRBV7-2, the J gene TRBJ2-1, with 10 bases that match TRBD2. Germline loops: CDR1 SGHTA, CDR2 FQGNSA. The V gene end was trimmed by 2 bases and the J gene end by 8 bases; junction bases not matched to a gene: 9. The CDR3 runs 16 residues. The CDR3: CASSLTLAGAGDEQFF. The CDR3 nucleotides are TGTGCCAGCAGCTTAACGCTAGCGGGGGCAGGGGATGAGCAGTTCTTC.

This chain connects TRBV19 to TRBJ2-5, with D perhaps matching TRBD2 (5 bases). Germline lookup yields CDR1 LNHDA and CDR2 SQIVND (reference sequence). The CDR3 runs 15 residues. Trimming left V 6 bases short and J 1 base short, with 15 bases between. DNA of the CDR3: TGTGCCAGTAGCTTTTCGGAGGAATTCCAAGAGACCCAGTACTTC. Its protein product is CASSFSEEFQETQYF.

To note about this clone: This specimen includes other DNA sequences encoding the same CDR3. The CDR3: CASTGEGGELFF. CDR3 DNA sequence: TGTGCCAGCACCGGGGAGGGCGGGGAGCTGTTTTTT. This sequence joins TRBV2 and TRBJ2-2; 7 nucleotides align to TRBD2. Germline V gene lookup returns CDR1 SNHLY and CDR2 FYNNEI. J gave up 7 bases and V 7 bases, and 3 bases lay outside the gene matches. The CDR3 is made up of 12 amino acids.

The genes are TRBV6-5 and TRBJ2-7, with 9 bases matching TRBD2. Germline CDR1 MNHEY, CDR2 SVGAGI. The junction had 5 bases not matched to a gene; V was cut back by 5 bases and J by 0 bases. CDR3 length equals 15 residues. The CDR3: CASSASGVSSYEQYF. In DNA, the CDR3 is TGTGCCAGCAGTGCTAGCGGGGTCAGCTCCTACGAGCAGTACTTC.

On this clone itself: At one boundary the junction diverges from the germline segment, which might be a read error. V is TRBV25-1 and J is TRBJ1-4; D call uncertain. The CDR3 is made up of 15 amino acids. Germline lookup yields CDR1 MGHDK and CDR2 SYGVNS. CDR3 in amino acids: CASSEYIVTNERLFF. Written as DNA, the CDR3 is TGTGCCAGCAGTGAATATATCGTAACTAATGAAAGACTGTTTTTT. The full variable domain, completed using reference TRBV25-1 and TRBJ1-4, is EADIYQTPRYLVIGTGKKITLECSQTMGHDKMYWYQQDPGMELHLIHYSYGVNSTEKGDLSSESTVSRIRTEHFPLTLESARPSHTSQYLCASSEYIVTNERLFFGSGTQLSVL.

The V and J genes are TRBV6-6 and TRBJ2-3, with 9 bases that match TRBD2. The CDR3 is made up of 14 amino acids. The junction had 2 bases not matched to a gene; V was cut back by 5 bases and J by 2 bases. The germline V gene has CDR1 MNHNY and CDR2 SVGAGI (reference sequence). In DNA form, the CDR3 reads TGTGCCAGCAGTCTAGCGGGGTCCACAGATACGCAGTATTTT. It translates to CASSLAGSTDTQYF.

The gene calls are TRBV28 and TRBJ1-2, with D maybe TRBD1 (5 bases). Trimming shortened V by 5 bases and J by 4 bases, and 14 bases separated the two germline ends. Germline loops: CDR1 MDHEN, CDR2 SYDVKM. There are 14 residues in the CDR3. CDR3 coding DNA: TGTGCCAGCAGTGCCGGGACTGGGACCTATGGCTACACCTTC. Translated, it gives CASSAGTGTYGYTF.